This TCR beta chain was obtained from a study of cytomegalovirus exposure and HLA in healthy donors. Overall study: The same platform as the 666 first-cohort repertoires was used for the 130 or so validation repertoires, a later analysis reported.

The repertoire was sequenced with immunoSEQ multiplex PCR; TCRdb's copy has only in-frame clones and lacks some. Here the sample spans some 74,000 clones, 90% to 95% being singletons. V lost 4 bases and J lost 0; bases outside the gene matches: 4. Germline V CDR1 and CDR2: MNHNS, SASEGT. The CDR3 is made up of 16 amino acids. The receptor was derived from a woman in her thirties in good health and CMV-seronegative. The V and J genes are TRBV6-1 and TRBJ1-4; 8 positions agree with TRBD1. The sequenced sample consisted of PBMCs. CDR3: CASSGGTGATNEKLFF. CDR3 bases: TGTGCCAGCAGTGGAGGGACAGGCGCAACTAATGAAAAACTGTTTTTT.